These 21 T cell receptor beta chains originate from one sample sequenced in a study of cytomegalovirus exposure and HLA in healthy donors. The PCR had 60 Vbeta and 13 Jbeta primers. Using immunoSEQ multiplex PCR, the repertoire was profiled, and TCRdb retains in-frame clones only, with some absent. The table has approximately 92,000 clones, around 74% seen once. Specimen: PBMCs. The receptor source for this set is a man between 50 and 59 years old in good health and CMV-seropositive.

The V and J genes are TRBV19 and TRBJ1-2, with D unclear. The germline V gene encodes CDR1 LNHDA and CDR2 SQIVND (reference sequence). Between the trimmed V and J ends, which lost 4 bases and 1 base, there was a span of 10 bases. The CDR3 has 14 residues. The CDR3 sequence: CASSRAFLNYGYTF. The CDR3 DNA reads as TGTGCCAGTAGTAGGGCTTTCCTTAACTATGGCTACACCTTC. The whole variable domain, filled in from reference TRBV19 and TRBJ1-2, reads DGGITQSPKYLFRKEGQNVTLSCEQNLNHDAMYWYRQDPGQGLRLIYYSQIVNDFQKGDIAEGYSVSREKKESFPLTVTSAQKNPTAFYLCASSRAFLNYGYTFGSGTRLTVV.

The V call is TRBV27, the J call TRBJ2-7; 12 bases are shared with TRBD2. CDR3 length equals 15 residues. The ends lost 2 bases at V and 4 bases at J; junction bases unmatched: 3. The germline V gene encodes CDR1 MNHEY and CDR2 SMNVEV (reference sequence). The CDR3 region is CASSLQTSGGYEQYF. In DNA form, the CDR3 reads TGTGCCAGCAGTTTACAAACTAGCGGGGGGTACGAGCAGTACTTC.

The V call is TRBV19, the J call TRBJ1-1; 7 bases fit TRBD1. Germline values: CDR1 LNHDA, CDR2 SQIVND (reference sequence). This CDR3 is built from 15 residues. V lost 7 bases, J lost 1 base, and 9 bases stayed unmatched. The CDR3 sequence: CASTKPGQRNTEAFF. The CDR3 DNA reads TGTGCCAGTACCAAGCCGGGACAGAGGAACACTGAAGCTTTCTTT.

The chain joins TRBV6-1 to TRBJ1-3; D is ambiguous. Germline CDR1 is MNHNS and CDR2 is SASEGT. The germline V and J ends were trimmed by 6 bases and 3 bases, with 9 bases remaining between them. The CDR3 extends over 13 amino acids. This CDR3 is CASRDGVGNTIYF. CDR3 sequence (DNA): TGTGCCAGCAGGGACGGGGTTGGAAACACCATATATTTT.

This clone was picked up one time. The chain links TRBV30 to TRBJ1-2; D unclear. Deletions cut 5 bases from V and 9 bases from J, with 16 bases between. Germline CDR1 and CDR2: GTSNPN and SVGIG (reference sequence). The CDR3 runs 12 residues. CDR3 sequence (DNA): TGTGCCTGGGGTGGGTTTGGAGGAAGCTACACCTTC. This encodes CAWGGFGGSYTF.

The chain couples TRBV11-2 to TRBJ2-2, with TRBD2 as a possible D gene (6 bases). Germline CDR1 and CDR2: SGHAT and FQNNGV. There are 16 residues in the CDR3. The V and J ends lost 1 base and 7 bases respectively, with 16 bases between them. The CDR3 sequence: CASSLGRDLFSGELFF. The DNA of the CDR3 is TGTGCCAGCAGCTTAGGCCGGGACTTATTTAGCGGGGAGCTGTTTTTT. The full variable domain, in which reference TRBV11-2 and TRBJ2-2 provide the parts outside the CDR3, is EAGVAQSPRYKIIEKRQSVAFWCNPISGHATLYWYQQILGQGPKLLIQFQNNGVVDDSQLPKDRFSAERLKGVDSTLKIQPAKLEDSAVYLCASSLGRDLFSGELFFGEGSRLTVL.

This clone came up once. The rearrangement joins TRBV28 to TRBJ1-2; 8 bases are a match to TRBD1. Germline V lookup: CDR1 MDHEN, CDR2 SYDVKM. V was pared by 6 bases and J by 5 bases, with 11 bases of the junction left unmatched. This CDR3 has 15 amino acids. Here the CDR3 reads CASRVPGQGGYGYTF. The CDR3 DNA is TGTGCCAGCAGGGTACCCGGACAGGGCGGATATGGCTACACCTTC.

The rearrangement joins TRBV14 to TRBJ2-5; 11 bases fit TRBD2. This CDR3 is built from 16 residues. In germline, CDR1 is SGHDN, CDR2 FVKESK. Unmatched junction bases numbered 4, after V lost 2 bases and J lost 2 bases. CDR3 sequence (DNA): TGTGCCAGCAGCCAACAACTAGCGGGGGCACAAGAGACCCAGTACTTC. Protein product: CASSQQLAGAQETQYF.

This clone showed up just a few times. This chain links TRBV9 with TRBJ2-3, with D perhaps TRBD2 (5 bases). Germline V CDR1 and CDR2: SGDLS, YYNGEE. The CDR3 runs to 15 residues. V was cut by 0 bases and J by 0 bases, with 8 bases left in between. DNA for the CDR3: TGTGCCAGCAGCGTAGGAGGGCTTAGCACAGATACGCAGTATTTT. The encoded protein is CASSVGGLSTDTQYF.

The chain carries TRBV5-1 and TRBJ1-1; maybe TRBD1 (6 bases). CDR3 length: 16 residues. Germline V gives CDR1 SGHRS, CDR2 YFSETQ. Trimming pared 4 bases from V and 4 bases from J, leaving 20 bases between. Written as DNA, the CDR3 is TGCGCCAGCAGCATAGGACAGCCTTATGTGGGCACTGAAGCTTTCTTT. Protein product: CASSIGQPYVGTEAFF.

The gene calls are TRBV7-6 and TRBJ1-3; D call uncertain. The ends were cut back, 1 base at V and 0 bases at J, with 7 bases in the middle. In germline, CDR1 is SGHVS, CDR2 FNYEAQ. This CDR3 spans 15 amino acids. This CDR3 reads CASSLVRDSGNTIYF. DNA of the CDR3: TGTGCCAGCAGCTTAGTCCGGGACTCTGGAAACACCATATATTTT.

This chain connects TRBV14 to TRBJ1-6; D is perhaps TRBD1 (6 bases). CDR1 is SGHDN, CDR2 FVKESK, per germline. The CDR3 is 14 amino acids. V was clipped by 2 bases and J by 5 bases, with 7 bases between them. DNA of the CDR3: TGTGCCAGCAGCCAACAGGGGAATAATTCACCCCTCCACTTT. It translates to CASSQQGNNSPLHF.

The genes are TRBV6-6 and TRBJ1-5; 9 nucleotides align to TRBD1. CDR1 and CDR2 (germline): MNHNY, SVGAGI (reference sequence). This CDR3 has 14 amino acids. J gave up 4 bases and V 6 bases, and 4 bases lay outside the gene matches. Written as DNA, the CDR3 is TGTGCCAGCAGCGGACAGGGGCGAAATCAGCCCCAGCATTTT. Protein: CASSGQGRNQPQHF.

This chain uses TRBV25-1 with TRBJ1-2, with 11 bases aligning to TRBD1. Germline V gene lookup returns CDR1 MGHDK and CDR2 SYGVNS. The CDR3 length is 16 residues. V lost 1 base to trimming and J lost 8 bases; unmatched junction nucleotides: 9. CDR3 in amino acids: CASSEFGQGARGGYTF. The CDR3 DNA follows: TGTGCCAGCAGTGAATTTGGACAGGGGGCAAGAGGCGGCTACACCTTC.

The gene calls are TRBV19 and TRBJ2-7; D perhaps matches TRBD2 (5 bases). Germline loops: CDR1 LNHDA, CDR2 SQIVND (reference sequence). This CDR3 has 15 residues. With 3 bases removed from V and 3 bases from J, the gap between germline ends came to 15 bases. The CDR3 bases are TGTGCCAGTAGTATTCATGGTACACGGGACTACGAGCAGTACTTC. It codes for CASSIHGTRDYEQYF.

For this clone: The junction does not match germline at one end; this may be a read error. This chain connects TRBV5-6 to TRBJ1-2; D is uncertain. This CDR3 has 14 residues. CDR1 is SGHDT and CDR2 is YYEEEE in the germline V gene. CDR3 sequence (DNA): TGTGCCAGCAGCTTCTCAGGTTTCGATTATGGCTACCCCTTC. As protein: CASSFSGFDYGYPF.

The chain is built from TRBV27 and TRBJ2-7; 12 nucleotides match TRBD1. After removal of 2 bases from V and 2 bases from J, the junction contained 1 base not matched to a gene. Germline CDR1 is MNHEY and CDR2 is SMNVEV (reference sequence). This CDR3 has 15 amino acids. The CDR3 DNA reads TGTGCCAGCAGTTTAGGGACAGGGGGCGCCTACGAGCAGTACTTC. Protein sequence: CASSLGTGGAYEQYF.

The J gene is TRBJ2-5, the V gene TRBV4-1; 7 positions match TRBD1. Judging by the DNA end, TRBJ2-7 fits better; the J call may be wrong. The CDR3 runs 16 residues. Germline V gives CDR1 MGHRA, CDR2 YSYEKL. CDR3 coding DNA: TGCGCCAGCAGCCAAGAGGGGACAGCCGTACTAAACGAGCAGTACTTC. Residues: CASSQEGTAVLNEQYF.

V is TRBV10-3 and J is TRBJ2-7; TRBD1 agrees at 8 bases. CDR3 length: 15 residues. Germline CDR1 reads ENHRY; CDR2 reads SYGVKD. The ends lost 0 bases at V and 3 bases at J; junction bases unmatched: 4. The CDR3 reads CAISESMGQDYEQYF. The CDR3, as DNA: TGTGCCATCAGTGAGTCCATGGGACAGGACTACGAGCAGTACTTC.

The chain uses TRBV5-1 and TRBJ2-7; D uncertain. The V gene lost 0 bases and the J gene lost 0 bases, with 7 bases spanning the gap. Germline CDR1 is SGHRS and CDR2 is YFSETQ. CDR3 length: 14 residues. The CDR3 spells CASSLAASSYEQYF. CDR3 nucleotide sequence: TGCGCCAGCAGCTTGGCCGCTAGCTCCTACGAGCAGTACTTC.

In this sample, this clone turned up once. CDR3 sequence: CASSFKGSEAFF. The CDR3 DNA is TGTGCCAGCAGTTTCAAGGGGTCTGAAGCTTTCTTT. The chain combines TRBV27 with TRBJ1-1; tentatively, D is TRBD1 (5 bases). The CDR3 length is 12 residues. Germline V gives CDR1 MNHEY, CDR2 SMNVEV (reference sequence). Deletions cut 3 bases from V and 6 bases from J, with 8 bases between.